This TCR beta chain was observed in a study of blood T cells in healthy people across ages. Study-wide background: In model experiments, template switching was able to capture about one barcoded beta molecule for every two T cells that were present. Study-wide results and caveats: More naive CD4+ cells and higher diversity were found in long-lived than in aged donors.

There are 14 residues in the CDR3. Trimming took 3 bases from V and 1 from J; bases not matched to a gene: 4. The germline V gene has CDR1 DFQATT and CDR2 SNEGSKA (reference sequence). Combining a sample-barcoded 5' primer with a J-beta primer mix, a second PCR ran for about 7 to 12 cycles. At least 3 million CDR3-containing paired-end reads were obtained per sample. TCRdb fed the 5' RACE reads into MiXCR, producing one record per CDR3 protein. This table holds approximately 600,000 distinct CDR3 sequences, 45% to 65% found once. A remark on this clonotype: Its antigen is not identified.

Extractions gave at least 5 micrograms of total RNA per sample. The sequenced sample was blood. The receptor was isolated from a man in his sixties in good health. The rearrangement joins TRBV20-1 to TRBJ1-2, with 8 bases lining up with TRBD1. The CDR3 loop reads CSARDRAYNYGYTF. As DNA, the CDR3 is TGCAGTGCTAGGGACAGGGCGTATAACTATGGCTACACCTTC.